This T cell receptor (beta chain) originates from a study of T cells in Graves' hyperthyroidism and ophthalmopathy. Overall study: Blood from the periphery was taken at initial diagnosis, before any treatment.

On this clonotype itself: Antigen specificity is unknown.

Amplification targeted TCR beta CDR3 regions from RNA transcripts. HTBI primers drove first-round RT-PCR of the TCR CDR3. Using its own MiXCR run on the multiplex PCR reads, TCRdb lists one record per CDR3 protein. The table lists around 500,000 distinct CDR3 sequences, 15% to 20% of them singletons. Fresh 10 ml peripheral blood yielded PBMCs. Study-wide results and caveats: Within blood appeared most thyroid clonotypes that had expanded above 0.001. The model anticipated ophthalmopathy a median about 7 months pre-onset.

The clonotype comes from a woman in her twenties or thirties with Graves' ophthalmopathy. The sequenced sample was blood.

For the CDR3, the DNA is TGCGCCAGCAGCATAGGGGGGGCACCACCCTACGAGCAGTACTTC. It translates to CASSIGGAPPYEQYF. The gene calls are TRBV4-3 and TRBJ2-7, with a tentative D call TRBD2 (7 bases). Germline CDR1 LGHNA, CDR2 YSLEER. The V gene lost 5 bases and the J gene lost 2 bases, with 16 bases spanning the gap. This CDR3 contains 15 residues.